A selection of T cell receptor beta chains follows, all from one sample in a study of shared clonotypes between healthy human individuals. The data were produced by immunoSEQ multiplex PCR, yet TCRdb's version contains in-frame clones alone and is incomplete. There are 450,000 or so clones in the sample; 77% occur only once, and 9.5% to 15% lies in the top ten. The sequenced sample was PBMCs. The receptors were gathered from a woman between 40 and 55 years old in good health. Some clones in this sample may be carry-over from other donors' samples. Both conserved end residues are part of each CDR3. D genes are given only for firm matches. Rows may omit the clone size; those that give it use once, few, many or a size class.

len	v_gene	abundance	j_gene	d_gene	CDR3nt	CDR3aa
15	TRBV18	-	TRBJ2-1	TRBD1	TGTGCCAGCTCATCAGGGACAGGGTCTCGGAATGAGCAGTTCTTC	CASSSGTGSRNEQFF
11	TRBV29-1	-	TRBJ2-7	TRBD1	TGCAGCGTCAGGGGGAGCTACGAGCAGTACTTC	CSVRGSYEQYF
15	TRBV29-1	many	TRBJ2-7	TRBD1	TGCAGCGTTACGCCAATACAGGGGGCGCTTGACGAGCAGTACTTC	CSVTPIQGALDEQYF
15	TRBV9	few	TRBJ1-2	-	TGTGCCAGCAGCCCCGAGTGGGGAGCGAACTATGGCTACACCTTC	CASSPEWGANYGYTF
14	TRBV18	-	TRBJ1-5	-	TGTGCCAGCTCACGGGATAGGGAAATTCAGCCCCAGCATTTT	CASSRDREIQPQHF
14	TRBV7-9	-	TRBJ1-2	TRBD1	TGTGCCAGCAGCTTCGGACAGGGACGGGATGGCTACACCTTC	CASSFGQGRDGYTF
15	TRBV6-6	-	TRBJ2-3	-	TGTGCCAGCAGTTACTCTGCGGTCTCCACAGATACGCAGTATTTT	CASSYSAVSTDTQYF
11	TRBV6-6	-	TRBJ1-2	-	TGTGCCAGCAGGACAGACTATGGCTACACCTTC	CASRTDYGYTF
12	TRBV2	-	TRBJ2-1	-	TGTGCCAGCAGTGACGAGGATGGTGAGCAGTTCTTC	CASSDEDGEQFF
13	TRBV28	-	TRBJ1-2	-	TGTGCCAGCCATAAGCAGGCCCGGAGAGGCTACACCTTC	CASHKQARRGYTF
13	TRBV10-3	-	TRBJ1-2	-	TGTGCCATCAGTGAAATACAGGGAAGGGACTACACCTTC	CAISEIQGRDYTF
16	TRBV4-1	-	TRBJ2-5	TRBD1	TGCGCCAGCAGCCACCCGGTGGGGGACAGGGGAGGGACCCAGTACTTC	CASSHPVGDRGGTQYF
16	TRBV27	-	TRBJ2-1	TRBD2	TGTGCCAGCAGTTGGGGACTAGCGGGAGGGCCAGGTGAGCAGTTCTTC	CASSWGLAGGPGEQFF
14	TRBV7-3	-	TRBJ2-1	TRBD2	TGTGCCAGCACCGCTAGCGGGCTCTCCAATGAGCAGTTCTTC	CASTASGLSNEQFF
14	TRBV4-2	-	TRBJ1-2	-	TGTGCCAGCAGCCAAGATCGACAGTTATATGGCTACACCTTC	CASSQDRQLYGYTF
13	TRBV27	-	TRBJ2-5	-	TGTGCCAGCAGTTTGCGGCGGGGAGAGACCCAGTACTTC	CASSLRRGETQYF
14	TRBV5-4	-	TRBJ2-3	TRBD1	TGTGCCAGCAGCTTGGTGGGACAGCCAGATACGCAGTATTTT	CASSLVGQPDTQYF
15	TRBV5-1	few	TRBJ1-3	-	TGCGCCAGCAGCCCGGACACGAGCTCTGGAAACACCATATATTTT	CASSPDTSSGNTIYF
15	TRBV19	-	TRBJ2-1	TRBD2	TGTGCCAGTAGTACCGTACAGCGGGATAACAATGAGCAGTTCTTC	CASSTVQRDNNEQFF
17	TRBV11-3	-	TRBJ2-1	-	TGTACCAGCAGCTTAGGCGGAGGGCCCAGAAGGGGCAATGAGCAGTTCTTC	CTSSLGGGPRRGNEQFF
16	TRBV11-1	-	TRBJ2-7	TRBD2	TGTGCCAGCAGCCTTAGTAATGGGCTAGCGGGATACGAGCAGTACTTC	CASSLSNGLAGYEQYF
12	TRBV4-2	-	TRBJ2-1	-	TGTGCCAGCAGCCTGTGGAACAATGAGCAGTTCTTC	CASSLWNNEQFF